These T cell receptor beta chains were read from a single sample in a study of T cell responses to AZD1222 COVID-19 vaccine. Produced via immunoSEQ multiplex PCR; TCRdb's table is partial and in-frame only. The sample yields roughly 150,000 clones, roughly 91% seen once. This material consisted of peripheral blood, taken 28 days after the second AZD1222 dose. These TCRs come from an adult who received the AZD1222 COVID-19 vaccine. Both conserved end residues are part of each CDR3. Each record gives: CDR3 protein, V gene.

cdr3_aa: CATSRDLLTGNEQYF
v_call: TRBV15

cdr3_aa: CASSPDQGSYEQYF
v_call: TRBV18

cdr3_aa: CASRAVNTDTQYF
v_call: TRBV19

cdr3_aa: CASSPSFSGQRRDNEQFF
v_call: TRBV18

cdr3_aa: CASMRQGAREKLFF
v_call: TRBV5-6

cdr3_aa: CASSQPIQGAPHEQYF
v_call: TRBV5-8

cdr3_aa: CATDWGPGTDTQYF
v_call: TRBV6-5

cdr3_aa: CASSLSGMAYTF
v_call: TRBV27

cdr3_aa: CASSYSTGTRNTEAFF
v_call: TRBV6-6

cdr3_aa: CASSQDLGGTGNQPQHF
v_call: TRBV3-1/TRBV3-2

cdr3_aa: CASSQEWGQGNTEAFF
v_call: TRBV3-1/TRBV3-2

cdr3_aa: CSVVLSGRSTDTQYF
v_call: TRBV29-1

cdr3_aa: CASSLRSGITDTQYF
v_call: TRBV5-1